The 26 T cell receptor beta chains in this list originate from one sample, sequenced in a study of blood T cell repertoires in COVID-19. Produced via immunoSEQ multiplex PCR; TCRdb's table is partial and in-frame only. The table has under 300,000 clones, about 80% seen once. Sequenced material: PBMCs or T cells enriched from blood (not recorded which). The receptors were sampled from a man aged 40-55 years who had recovered from COVID-19.

This clone was observed a handful of times. This chain uses TRBV6-5 with TRBJ1-4; TRBD1 is a possible D gene (6 bases). This CDR3 contains 14 residues. Trimming left V 0 bases short and J 5 bases short, with 7 bases between. Germline values: CDR1 MNHEY, CDR2 SVGAGI. DNA of the CDR3: TGTGCCAGCAGTTACTCGGGGGCAAATGAAAAACTGTTTTTT. It yields the protein CASSYSGANEKLFF.

The sample holds a few counts of this clone. The chain joins TRBV7-7 to TRBJ1-1; unclear D gene. Germline CDR1 SSHAT, CDR2 FNYEAQ (reference sequence). V shed 3 bases and J shed 1 base, with 6 bases lying between them. The CDR3 is 13 residues long. The CDR3 loop reads CASSFGANTEAFF. The CDR3 DNA reads as TGTGCCAGCAGCTTCGGAGCGAACACTGAAGCTTTCTTT.

The chain carries TRBV3-1 (or the pseudogene TRBV3-2) and TRBJ1-1; 9 bases are a match to TRBD1. CDR1 and CDR2 (germline): LGHDT, YNNKEL (reference sequence). The ends lost 3 bases at V and 0 bases at J; junction bases unmatched: 2. The CDR3 is 15 residues long. CDR3 loop: CASSQRQGVNTEAFF. The CDR3 region has the DNA TGTGCCAGCAGCCAGCGACAGGGGGTGAACACTGAAGCTTTCTTT.

The chain employs TRBV5-1 and TRBJ1-5; D gene uncertain. V was cut by 4 bases and J by 4 bases, with 9 bases left in between. The CDR3 totals 13 residues. Germline loops: CDR1 SGHRS, CDR2 YFSETQ. The CDR3 nucleotides are TGCGCCAGCAGCCCCGACGGGAATCAGCCCCAGCATTTT. Encoded protein: CASSPDGNQPQHF.

V is TRBV15 and J is TRBJ1-1, with 9 positions matching TRBD1. Trimming at V came to 6 bases and at J to 4 bases, leaving 3 bases not matched to a gene. The CDR3 totals 13 residues. Germline loops: CDR1 LNHNV, CDR2 YYDKDF (reference sequence). The CDR3 nucleotides are TGTGCCACCAGGGTACAGGGGGCCACTGAAGCTTTCTTT. Protein product: CATRVQGATEAFF.

The rearrangement links TRBV12-2 to TRBJ2-1; no check of the table's D call, TRBD2, against the DNA was made. TRBV12-2 is annotated as a pseudogene. The length of the CDR3 is 17 residues. The CDR3: CASRLAPRTSGKGEQFF. CDR3 nucleotide sequence: TGTGCAAGTCGCTTAGCGCCAAGAACTAGCGGGAAGGGTGAGCAGTTCTTC.

The V gene is TRBV7-8, the J gene TRBJ2-1, with D possibly being TRBD2 (7 bases). The CDR3 totals 17 residues. CDR1 is SGHVS, CDR2 FQNEAQ, per germline. Trimming took 6 bases from V and 4 from J, leaving 22 bases between them. CDR3 DNA sequence: TGTGCCAGCAGTTATATTTTCCGGGGGGCCGAATACAATGAGCAGTTCTTC. Amino acid sequence: CASSYIFRGAEYNEQFF. Using reference TRBV7-8 and TRBJ2-1 for the parts outside the CDR3, the full variable domain is GAGVSQSPRYKVAKRGQDVALRCDPISGHVSLFWYQQALGQGPEFLTYFQNEAQLDKSGLPSDRFFAERPEGSVSTLKIQRTQQEDSAVYLCASSYIFRGAEYNEQFFGPGTRLTVL.

This chain uses TRBV28 with TRBJ2-3; 8 nucleotides agree with TRBD1. After removal of 6 bases from V and 5 bases from J, the junction contained 10 bases not matched to a gene. This CDR3 spans 15 amino acids. The germline CDR1 and CDR2 sequences are MDHEN and SYDVKM. The CDR3 loop reads CASRKTQGAGDTQYF. The DNA for the CDR3 is TGTGCCAGCAGGAAAACCCAGGGGGCTGGAGATACGCAGTATTTT.

This clone came up a few times. The V gene is TRBV7-9, the J gene TRBJ1-2; D not certain. Trimming removed 1 base from V and 9 bases from J, with 6 bases in between. The CDR3 consists of 11 residues. Germline assignment: CDR1 SEHNR and CDR2 FQNEAQ (reference sequence). The CDR3 region is CASSLGGRYTF. CDR3 coding DNA: TGTGCCAGCAGCTTAGGAGGGCGCTACACCTTC. Supplemented by reference TRBV7-9 and TRBJ1-2, the full variable domain reads DTGVSQNPRHKITKRGQNVTFRCDPISEHNRLYWYRQTLGQGPEFLTYFQNEAQLEKSRLLSDRFSAERPKGSFSTLEIQRTEQGDSAMYLCASSLGGRYTFGSGTRLTVV.

This chain links TRBV6-4 with TRBJ2-3; D is perhaps TRBD1 (6 bases). Germline V lookup: CDR1 MRHNA, CDR2 SNTAGT. Between the trimmed V and J ends, which lost 6 bases and 4 bases, there was a span of 11 bases. The CDR3 totals 13 residues. This CDR3 reads CASSEDRSDTQYF. CDR3 coding DNA: TGTGCCAGCAGCGAAGACAGGTCAGATACGCAGTATTTT.

The chain uses TRBV11-3 and TRBJ2-5, with D unresolved. CDR3 length equals 12 residues. CDR1 and CDR2 from the germline V gene are SGHNT and YENEEA. Trimming shortened V by 3 bases and J by 4 bases, and 6 bases separated the two germline ends. The CDR3 coding sequence is TGTGCCAGCAGCTTCTCCGGAGAGACCCAGTACTTC. Translated: CASSFSGETQYF.

V and J are TRBV7-3 and TRBJ1-2; 9 bases map to TRBD1. CDR3 length equals 13 residues. Germline CDR1 reads SGHTA; CDR2 reads FQGTGA. V trimming: 6 bases; J trimming: 7 bases; junction bases outside the gene matches: 6. CDR3 sequence reads: CASRRDREGGYTF. DNA of the CDR3: TGTGCCAGCAGAAGGGACAGGGAGGGTGGCTACACCTTC. The full variable domain, completed using reference TRBV7-3 and TRBJ1-2, is GAGVSQTPSNKVTEKGKYVELRCDPISGHTALYWYRQSLGQGPEFLIYFQGTGAADDSGLPNDRFFAVRPEGSVSTLKIQRTERGDSAVYLCASRRDREGGYTFGSGTRLTVV.

The chain has TRBV18 and TRBJ2-1; D gene uncertain. The CDR3 covers 15 residues. Germline V gives CDR1 KGHSH, CDR2 LQKENI. V lost 4 bases and J 0 bases, leaving 10 bases between the germline ends. CDR3 sequence reads: CASSLSVSSYNEQFF. Written as DNA, the CDR3 is TGTGCCAGCTCACTTAGTGTTAGCTCCTACAATGAGCAGTTCTTC.

This rearrangement joins TRBV14 to TRBJ2-5; D not certain. Germline V gives CDR1 SGHDN, CDR2 FVKESK. Trimming removed 4 bases at V and 0 bases at J, with 6 bases between. This CDR3 region has 13 residues. The CDR3 spells CASSRRYQETQYF. In DNA form, the CDR3 reads TGTGCCAGCAGCCGCAGATACCAAGAGACCCAGTACTTC.

This chain connects TRBV12-3 or TRBV12-4 to TRBJ2-1, with 9 bases aligning to TRBD2. The CDR3 sequence is 13 residues long. V shed 7 bases and J 7 bases; nucleotides not matched to a gene: 5. The CDR3 loop reads CASTASGRNEQFF. CDR3 DNA: TGTGCCAGCACGGCAAGCGGGAGGAATGAGCAGTTCTTC.

The V gene is TRBV7-2, the J gene TRBJ1-1; D not certain. The ends were cut back, 3 bases at V and 3 bases at J, with 8 bases in the middle. The CDR3 length is 13 residues. Germline V gives CDR1 SGHTA, CDR2 FQGNSA. The CDR3 DNA is TGTGCCAGCAGCTTTTACCGGGACACTGAAGCTTTCTTT. Its translation is CASSFYRDTEAFF.

This rearrangement joins TRBV10-2 to TRBJ1-3, with TRBD1 identical over 9 bases. V shed 6 bases and J 4 bases; nucleotides not matched to a gene: 4. The germline CDR1 and CDR2 sequences are WSHSY and SAAADI. There are 14 residues in the CDR3. The CDR3: CASRTGTGGNTIYF. In DNA, the CDR3 is TGCGCCAGCAGGACCGGGACAGGGGGAAACACCATATATTTT.

This rearrangement joins TRBV9 to TRBJ1-5; tentative D call: TRBD1 (5 bases). CDR1 and CDR2 (germline): SGDLS, YYNGEE. Trimming pared 7 bases from V and 4 bases from J, leaving 15 bases between. This CDR3 has 14 amino acids. In DNA form, the CDR3 reads TGTGCCAGCGACCGGGGGTCTGGTAATCAGCCCCAGCATTTT. Translated: CASDRGSGNQPQHF.

This sequence joins TRBV20-1 and TRBJ2-1; D may be TRBD2 (5 bases). The germline gives CDR1 DFQATT, CDR2 SNEGSKA (reference sequence). Trimming removed 3 bases at V and 0 bases at J, with 15 bases between. The CDR3 length is 16 residues. Here the CDR3 reads CSASGPERSSYNEQFF. CDR3 in DNA: TGCAGTGCTAGTGGTCCTGAGCGGAGCTCCTACAATGAGCAGTTCTTC.

This clone was counted ten times or more. The rearrangement joins TRBV11-2 to TRBJ1-3; weak D call: TRBD1 (6 bases). CDR3 length equals 15 residues. Germline assignment: CDR1 SGHAT and CDR2 FQNNGV. Trimming pared 3 bases from V and 3 bases from J, leaving 12 bases between. CDR3 in DNA: TGTGCCAGCAGCTTCCCCTCGACAGGTGGAAACACCATATATTTT. As protein: CASSFPSTGGNTIYF. Full variable domain (rest looked up from reference TRBV11-2 and TRBJ1-3): EAGVAQSPRYKIIEKRQSVAFWCNPISGHATLYWYQQILGQGPKLLIQFQNNGVVDDSQLPKDRFSAERLKGVDSTLKIQPAKLEDSAVYLCASSFPSTGGNTIYFGEGSWLTVV.

The J gene is TRBJ1-6, the V gene TRBV28; TRBD1 matches at 8 bases. The CDR3 extends over 15 amino acids. The trim removed 6 bases at V and 7 bases at J, leaving 8 bases unmatched. CDR1 and CDR2 from the germline V gene are MDHEN and SYDVKM. In nucleotides, the CDR3 is TGTGCCAGCAGGCCCAGGACAGGGAGGAATTCACCCCTCCACTTT. Translating gives CASRPRTGRNSPLHF.

This chain uses TRBV7-9 with TRBJ1-5; 7 nucleotides line up with TRBD1. Trimming at V came to 1 base and at J to 6 bases, leaving 6 bases not matched to a gene. In germline, CDR1 is SEHNR, CDR2 FQNEAQ (reference sequence). The CDR3 is 15 amino acids. This chain's CDR3 is CASSLGGRGFQPQHF. CDR3 coding DNA: TGTGCCAGCAGCTTAGGGGGCAGGGGGTTTCAGCCCCAGCATTTT.

Only one count was recorded for this clone. The chain couples TRBV7-2 to TRBJ1-1, with no clear D. CDR1 is SGHTA and CDR2 is FQGNSA in the germline V gene. V lost 5 bases to trimming and J lost 6 bases, with 16 bases between them. CDR3 length: 14 residues. In DNA form, the CDR3 reads TGTGCCAGCAGCAGACAAAGTTTTGTCGCTGAAGCTTTCTTT. It specifies CASSRQSFVAEAFF.

This chain connects TRBV7-3 to TRBJ1-1, with no clear D. Looked up from germline, CDR1 is SGHTA and CDR2 is FQGTGA. V shed 3 bases and J shed 4 bases, with 9 bases lying between them. This CDR3 contains 13 residues. This chain's CDR3 is CASSFSGSTEAFF. The CDR3 DNA sequence: TGTGCCAGCAGCTTTTCGGGGAGCACTGAAGCTTTCTTT.

This clone showed up just a few times. This chain links TRBV4-2 with TRBJ1-1; D unresolved. This CDR3 is 16 amino acids long. Germline-derived CDR1 and CDR2 are LGHNA and YNFKEQ. Trimming removed 0 bases at V and 5 bases at J, with 16 bases between. The CDR3 sequence: CASSQDLPGTGTEAFF. DNA for the CDR3: TGTGCCAGCAGCCAAGATCTCCCGGGAACGGGGACTGAAGCTTTCTTT.

The chain combines TRBV28 with TRBJ1-3, with D maybe TRBD1 (6 bases). V was shortened by 8 bases and J by 0 bases, with 11 bases between the two germline ends. The germline gives CDR1 MDHEN, CDR2 SYDVKM. The CDR3 has 14 amino acids. The CDR3 DNA follows: TGTGCCAGCGGCAGGGGATTCTCTGGAAACACCATATATTTT. Translating it yields CASGRGFSGNTIYF.